Sequencing of this T cell receptor (beta chain) was carried out in a study of T cells in localized non-small cell lung cancer. Here immunoSEQ multiplex PCR was the method, and the copy in TCRdb shows in-frame clones only, minus some. This sample yields around 2,400 clones, of which 25% are seen a single time; about 20% belongs to the top ten. Trimming shortened V by 5 bases and J by 9 bases, and 29 bases separated the two germline ends. The CDR3 is made up of 17 amino acids. CDR1 and CDR2 (germline): LNHDA, SQIVND (reference sequence). Broader study findings: Tumor showed lower T cell clonality than uninvolved adjacent lung, where it was highest. Adjacent lung was found to contain a median about 50 of the top 100 tumor clones.

This clone appeared a few times. Its antigen is unknown. The source is a man aged 40-75 years with stage II squamous cell lung carcinoma. This specimen consisted of normal lung tissue next to the tumor, obtained before any cancer treatment. This chain links TRBV19 with TRBJ2-7; the D gene could be TRBD1 or TRBD2 (8 bases each). The CDR3: CASSPDRAASGRTGQYF. The CDR3 coding sequence is TGTGCCAGTAGTCCGGACAGGGCGGCTAGCGGGCGTACCGGGCAGTACTTC.